This passage covers 20 T cell receptor beta chains from one sample sequenced in a study of cytomegalovirus exposure and HLA in healthy donors. Both 60 Vbeta primers and 13 Jbeta primers went into the PCR. Sequencing was performed with immunoSEQ multiplex PCR; in TCRdb, only in-frame clones are kept and a portion is missing. The sample consists of 150,000 to 200,000 clones, about four fifths of them appearing once. Sequencing input: PBMCs. Receptors were obtained from a woman under 40 in good health and CMV-seropositive.

This clone was observed a few times. The chain uses TRBV19 and TRBJ2-6, with D uncertain. Germline V lookup: CDR1 LNHDA, CDR2 SQIVND (reference sequence). This CDR3 is 15 amino acids long. V was shortened by 2 bases and J by 0 bases, with 5 bases between the two germline ends. The CDR3 bases are TGTGCCAGTAGTATAATCAGCTCTGGGGCCAACGTCCTGACTTTC. Protein sequence: CASSIISSGANVLTF.

The CDR3 DNA sequence: TGTGCCACCTCAACGGGGAGCTCCTACAATGAGCAGTTCTTC. It encodes CATSTGSSYNEQFF. The chain has TRBV15 and TRBJ2-1, with D maybe TRBD2 (5 bases). Per germline, CDR1 LNHNV and CDR2 YYDKDF (reference sequence). The V and J ends lost 8 bases and 0 bases respectively, with 11 bases between them. The CDR3 is 14 residues long.

The chain employs TRBV27 and TRBJ2-5, with 8 bases fitting TRBD1. CDR3 length: 13 residues. V trimming: 5 bases; J trimming: 9 bases; junction bases outside the gene matches: 8. CDR1 MNHEY and CDR2 SMNVEV come from the germline V gene (reference sequence). Written as DNA, the CDR3 is TGTGCCAGCAGTCCAACGCGACAGGGGCCCCAGTACTTC. Amino acid sequence: CASSPTRQGPQYF.

The V and J genes are TRBV7-8 and TRBJ1-6; TRBD1 aligns across 7 bases. Per the germline V gene, CDR1 is SGHVS and CDR2 is FQNEAQ. The CDR3 loop spans 19 amino acids. The J segment lost 0 bases and the V segment lost 0 bases, leaving 8 bases of the junction unmatched. The CDR3 sequence is CASSLAQVKGASYNSPLHF. The CDR3 DNA reads TGTGCCAGCAGCTTAGCGCAGGTGAAGGGGGCCTCCTATAATTCACCCCTCCACTTT.

The chain is built from TRBV15 and TRBJ2-5; tentatively, D is TRBD1 (6 bases). Per the germline V gene, CDR1 is LNHNV and CDR2 is YYDKDF (reference sequence). The CDR3 runs to 16 residues. V shed 0 bases and J shed 5 bases, with 16 bases lying between them. The CDR3 loop is CATSRDPGHPGETQYF. The CDR3 DNA reads as TGTGCCACCAGCAGAGATCCGGGACACCCTGGGGAGACCCAGTACTTC.

This chain links TRBV6-1 with TRBJ2-7, with 7 bases that match TRBD1. V was pared by 10 bases and J by 4 bases, with 4 bases of the junction left unmatched. There are 11 residues in the CDR3. CDR1 and CDR2 (germline): MNHNS, SASEGT. CDR3 DNA sequence: TGTGCCATACAGACAGGGTACGAGCAGTACTTC. This sequence encodes CAIQTGYEQYF.

The chain recombines TRBV7-8 with TRBJ1-5; TRBD1 agrees at 9 bases. CDR1 is SGHVS and CDR2 is FQNEAQ in the germline V gene. There are 15 residues in the CDR3. The J segment lost 3 bases and the V segment lost 5 bases, leaving 5 bases of the junction unmatched. The CDR3 protein is CASSPGQGVNQPQHF. For the CDR3, the DNA is TGTGCCAGCAGCCCGGGACAGGGCGTCAATCAGCCCCAGCATTTT. Looking up the rest from reference TRBV7-8 and TRBJ1-5 gives the full variable domain: GAGVSQSPRYKVAKRGQDVALRCDPISGHVSLFWYQQALGQGPEFLTYFQNEAQLDKSGLPSDRFFAERPEGSVSTLKIQRTQQEDSAVYLCASSPGQGVNQPQHFGDGTRLSIL.

Note on this clone: Other DNA sequences within the sample encode an identical CDR3. J is TRBJ2-2 and V is TRBV7-9; the D is unclear. In germline, CDR1 is SEHNR, CDR2 FQNEAQ (reference sequence). V was clipped by 2 bases and J by 0 bases, with 4 bases between them. CDR3 length equals 14 residues. The CDR3, as DNA: TGTGCCAGCAGCTTAAGAGCGAACACCGGGGAGCTGTTTTTT. As protein: CASSLRANTGELFF.

In DNA form, the CDR3 reads TGTGCCAGCAGTTACGGGACTAGCCGAGACAATGAGCAGTTCTTC. Encoded protein: CASSYGTSRDNEQFF. The genes are TRBV6-5 and TRBJ2-1, with 9 nucleotides matching TRBD2. V gave up 2 bases and J gave up 5 bases; unmatched junction bases: 4. CDR1 and CDR2 from the germline V gene are MNHEY and SVGAGI. This CDR3 is 15 amino acids long.

The chain carries TRBV13 and TRBJ2-7, with D perhaps TRBD1 (6 bases). The CDR3 totals 14 residues. CDR1 and CDR2 from the germline V gene are PRHDT and FYEKMQ (reference sequence). The V and J ends lost 5 bases and 3 bases respectively, with 14 bases between them. The CDR3 sequence is CASSRGTGNYEQYF. Written as DNA, the CDR3 is TGTGCCAGCAGCAGGGGTACAGGGAACTACGAGCAGTACTTC. The full variable domain, with the rest looked up from reference TRBV13 and TRBJ2-7, is AAGVIQSPRHLIKEKRETATLKCYPIPRHDTVYWYQQGPGQDPQFLISFYEKMQSDKGSIPDRFSAQQFSDYHSELNMSSLELGDSALYFCASSRGTGNYEQYFGPGTRLTVT.

CDR3 coding DNA: TGTGCCAGCGCCCGTTTAGCGGGAGGGCCAAACACCGGGGAGCTGTTTTTT. This encodes CASARLAGGPNTGELFF. J is TRBJ2-2 and V is TRBV11-1; 11 nucleotides agree with TRBD2. The germline CDR1 and CDR2 sequences are SGHAT and FQDESV (reference sequence). The junction had 10 bases not matched to a gene; V was cut back by 8 bases and J by 2 bases. The CDR3 length is 17 residues.

The chain couples TRBV11-2 to TRBJ1-3; a possible D gene is TRBD1 (6 bases). The CDR3 length is 15 residues. Germline assignment: CDR1 SGHAT and CDR2 FQNNGV. Trimming pared 4 bases from V and 6 bases from J, leaving 16 bases between. The CDR3 is CASSSPGGGQNTIYF. The CDR3 coding sequence is TGTGCCAGCAGCTCTCCTGGGGGCGGACAAAACACCATATATTTT.

A few counts support this clone. Different DNA sequences within this sample yield the same CDR3. This chain uses TRBV5-1 with TRBJ1-1; D remains unclear. V gave up 0 bases and J gave up 2 bases, with 8 bases separating them. This CDR3 has 14 residues. Germline lookup yields CDR1 SGHRS and CDR2 YFSETQ. CDR3 in DNA: TGCGCCAGCAGCTTGGCGCGGGGTAACACTGAAGCTTTCTTT. Amino acid sequence: CASSLARGNTEAFF.

This clone was observed a handful of times. The chain employs TRBV6-5 and TRBJ1-3; 12 nucleotides agree with TRBD1. The germline V gene encodes CDR1 MNHEY and CDR2 SVGAGI. The V and J ends lost 8 bases and 6 bases, in that order; junction bases with no gene match: 8. The CDR3 length is 15 residues. For the CDR3, the DNA is TGTGCCAGCGGGACAGGGGGCTATGGCCTAAACACCATATATTTT. Its protein is CASGTGGYGLNTIYF.

The CDR3 reads CSPRARETQYF. The CDR3 DNA reads as TGCAGCCCCAGGGCGCGAGAGACCCAGTACTTC. This rearrangement joins TRBV20-1 to TRBJ2-5, with D maybe TRBD1 (5 bases). Germline V gene data show CDR1 as DFQATT and CDR2 as SNEGSKA (reference sequence). The CDR3 is 11 amino acids.

CDR3 in DNA: TGTGCCAGCAGCCTCTTACAGGGTCCTGAAGCTTTCTTT. It encodes CASSLLQGPEAFF. The genes are TRBV4-2 and TRBJ1-1; D is possibly TRBD1 (6 bases). CDR1 is LGHNA and CDR2 is YNFKEQ in the germline V gene. The V gene lost 4 bases and the J gene lost 6 bases, with 12 bases spanning the gap. CDR3 length: 13 residues.

The V and J genes are TRBV11-2 and TRBJ1-3; 8 nucleotides match TRBD1. The trim removed 5 bases at V and 4 bases at J, leaving 4 bases unmatched. Germline V gives CDR1 SGHAT, CDR2 FQNNGV. The CDR3 is 14 residues long. The chain's CDR3 is CASSQGAVGNTIYF. CDR3 coding DNA: TGTGCCAGCAGCCAGGGGGCTGTGGGAAACACCATATATTTT.

The rearrangement uses TRBV27 and TRBJ2-7; 9 bases are a match to TRBD1. Germline V gene lookup returns CDR1 MNHEY and CDR2 SMNVEV (reference sequence). V shed 6 bases and J 0 bases; nucleotides not matched to a gene: 6. The CDR3 runs 15 residues. The CDR3 protein is CASRGQGTTSYEQYF. In DNA form, the CDR3 reads TGTGCCAGCAGAGGACAGGGGACGACCTCCTACGAGCAGTACTTC.

V usage is TRBV5-6 and J usage is TRBJ2-1; D is ambiguous. The CDR3 has 11 residues. Germline V gives CDR1 SGHDT, CDR2 YYEEEE. Trimming took 4 bases from V and 9 from J, leaving 8 bases between them. The CDR3 DNA is TGTGCCAGCAGCCATGCGGTTGAGCAGTTCTTC. The encoded protein is CASSHAVEQFF.

This clone occurred once. The rearrangement joins TRBV4-3 to TRBJ2-7, with a tentative D call TRBD1 (6 bases). V was trimmed by 1 base and J by 0 bases, leaving 7 bases between them. CDR1 is LGHNA and CDR2 is YSLEER in the germline V gene. The CDR3 extends over 14 amino acids. CDR3 coding DNA: TGCGCCAGCAGCCAAGGGACAGACTCCTACGAGCAGTACTTC. It yields the protein CASSQGTDSYEQYF.